Listed here are 15 T cell receptor beta chains from one sample, sequenced in a study of siplizumab effects on memory and regulatory T cells. The method was immunoSEQ multiplex PCR; TCRdb's version includes in-frame clones alone and lacks a portion of them. The sample includes 100,000 to 110,000 clones, about 94% seen only once; the top ten take 1% to 1.5%. The specimen sequenced was non-Treg CD4+ T cells sorted from blood. The receptors were gathered from a human donor in good health.

This clone was seen once. The J gene is TRBJ2-5, the V gene TRBV4-1; 8 bases are shared with TRBD2. Per the germline V gene, CDR1 is MGHRA and CDR2 is YSYEKL. V dropped 2 bases and J dropped 3; count of bases not matched to a gene: 2. CDR3 length: 14 residues. The CDR3 loop reads CASSQLGLEETQYF. The CDR3 nucleotides read TGCGCCAGCAGCCAATTGGGACTAGAAGAGACCCAGTACTTC.

The V and J genes are TRBV4-1 and TRBJ2-1; the D gene could be TRBD1 or TRBD2 (5 bases each). Germline lookup yields CDR1 MGHRA and CDR2 YSYEKL. The CDR3 covers 15 residues. V shed 1 base and J shed 4 bases, with 11 bases lying between them. The CDR3 region is CASSQGRGGYNEQFF. CDR3 nucleotide sequence: TGCGCCAGCAGCCAAGGAAGGGGCGGGTACAATGAGCAGTTCTTC.

This rearrangement joins TRBV14 to TRBJ2-7; D gene ambiguous. The CDR3 length is 14 residues. Germline V gene data show CDR1 as SGHDN and CDR2 as FVKESK. The V end was cut by 1 base, the J end by 2 bases, with 9 bases between. The DNA for the CDR3 is TGTGCCAGCAGCCAAGTTGCGGCAGCCTACGAGCAGTACTTC. Translated, it gives CASSQVAAAYEQYF.

The CDR3 coding sequence is TGTGCCAGCAGGATGGACCGGGAGGGGAGCTACGAGCAGTACTTC. It encodes CASRMDREGSYEQYF. The chain uses TRBV5-6 and TRBJ2-7, with 8 bases matching TRBD2. The junction had 10 bases not matched to a gene; V was cut back by 5 bases and J by 3 bases. Germline CDR1 and CDR2: SGHDT and YYEEEE. The CDR3 runs to 15 residues.

The chain combines TRBV6-5 with TRBJ2-7; the D gene is possibly TRBD1 (6 bases). Trimming removed 6 bases at V and 10 bases at J, with 16 bases between. Germline V gene sequence: CDR1 MNHEY, CDR2 SVGAGI. CDR3 length equals 12 residues. Written as DNA, the CDR3 is TGTGCCAGCAGAACCGGGACACTTGACCAGTACTTC. Translated, it gives CASRTGTLDQYF.

This sequence joins TRBV11-2 and TRBJ2-5, with D uncertain. The CDR3 runs to 15 residues. Germline CDR1 and CDR2: SGHAT and FQNNGV. V dropped 8 bases and J dropped 7 bases, with 23 bases sitting between them. CDR3 residues: CASRSPGPSRATQYF. The CDR3 nucleotides are TGTGCCAGCCGCTCACCGGGCCCCAGTCGGGCGACCCAGTACTTC.

The chain combines TRBV28 with TRBJ2-3; 7 positions agree with TRBD2. V shed 6 bases and J 0 bases; nucleotides not matched to a gene: 12. The germline CDR1 and CDR2 sequences are MDHEN and SYDVKM. This CDR3 is 17 amino acids long. Written as DNA, the CDR3 is TGTGCCAGCAGCCCGACTCCCCTAGCGGAGAGCACAGATACGCAGTATTTT. It codes for CASSPTPLAESTDTQYF.

The rearrangement uses TRBV12-5 and TRBJ2-1; D is possibly TRBD2 (8 bases). The CDR3 sequence is 22 residues long. Trimming removed 3 bases at V and 0 bases at J, with 30 bases between. Germline loops: CDR1 LGHNT, CDR2 FRNRAP. This chain's CDR3 is CASGFVDRAPSGSRSSYNEQFF. The DNA for the CDR3 is TGTGCTAGTGGTTTCGTTGACAGGGCCCCTAGCGGGTCCAGGAGCTCCTACAATGAGCAGTTCTTC.

The rearrangement links TRBV5-1 to TRBJ1-1; 7 nucleotides match TRBD1. The CDR3 has 14 residues. Per germline, CDR1 SGHRS and CDR2 YFSETQ. V shed 4 bases, J shed 5 bases, and the junction held 8 bases outside the gene matches. The CDR3 protein is CASSPQGRGTEAFF. For the CDR3, the DNA is TGCGCCAGCAGCCCACAGGGGCGTGGGACTGAAGCTTTCTTT.

This clone occurred a few times. This chain joins TRBV7-8 and TRBJ2-2; D remains ambiguous. V was trimmed by 7 bases and J by 3 bases, leaving 12 bases between them. This CDR3 has 14 residues. CDR1 is SGHVS and CDR2 is FQNEAQ in the germline V gene. DNA of the CDR3: TGTGCCAGCATGCCCCGACGTGACACCGGGGAGCTGTTTTTT. Its protein is CASMPRRDTGELFF.

The V gene is TRBV5-1, the J gene TRBJ1-4; 9 bases match TRBD1. The CDR3 has 16 amino acids. Germline CDR1 reads SGHRS; CDR2 reads YFSETQ. V dropped 0 bases and J dropped 5; count of bases not matched to a gene: 5. The CDR3 spells CASSLGQGGSNEKLFF. In DNA, the CDR3 is TGCGCCAGCAGCTTGGGACAGGGGGGTTCGAATGAAAAACTGTTTTTT.

The chain is built from TRBV5-6 and TRBJ2-7, with 7 bases fitting TRBD1. The CDR3 is 14 residues long. Germline CDR1 is SGHDT and CDR2 is YYEEEE. V was clipped by 4 bases and J by 3 bases; unmatched bases: 7. The CDR3 is CASSLRQGYYEQYF. CDR3 DNA sequence: TGTGCCAGCAGCCTAAGACAGGGATACTACGAGCAGTACTTC. Full variable domain (rest looked up from reference TRBV5-6 and TRBJ2-7): DAGVTQSPTHLIKTRGQQVTLRCSPKSGHDTVSWYQQALGQGPQFIFQYYEEEERQRGNFPDRFSGHQFPNYSSELNVNALLLGDSALYLCASSLRQGYYEQYFGPGTRLTVT.

The chain combines TRBV7-9 with TRBJ2-3; D remains unclear. The CDR3 has 15 amino acids. CDR1 and CDR2 (germline): SEHNR, FQNEAQ (reference sequence). Trimming cost V 1 base and J 0 bases, with 8 bases left between them. The CDR3 spells CASSLVGRSTDTQYF. The CDR3 region has the DNA TGTGCCAGCAGCTTAGTAGGACGGAGCACAGATACGCAGTATTTT.

This chain links TRBV6-6 with TRBJ1-1, with a weak D call TRBD1 (6 bases). The CDR3 has 16 residues. CDR1 and CDR2 (germline): MNHNY, SVGAGI (reference sequence). Deletions cut 10 bases from V and 0 bases from J, with 21 bases between. The CDR3: CAIQDSGTRMNTEAFF. The CDR3 DNA sequence: TGTGCCATCCAGGACTCCGGGACAAGGATGAACACTGAAGCTTTCTTT.

V is TRBV10-3 and J is TRBJ1-5; a weak D match, TRBD1 (6 bases). Trimming stripped 4 bases from V and 3 bases from J, with 16 bases between. Germline V gives CDR1 ENHRY, CDR2 SYGVKD. The CDR3 has 16 residues. The CDR3 sequence is CAISAESGHTNQPQHF. CDR3 in DNA: TGTGCCATCAGTGCTGAGTCGGGACATACCAATCAGCCCCAGCATTTT.